The 3 T cell receptor beta chains below all came from one sample that was sequenced in a study of regulatory T cells in long-lasting Graves disease (dated by TCRdb to about 2021). Sample time point, as interpreted from the label and publication: newly diagnosed GD, antithyroid drugs for less than 3 months. RNA was extracted from PBMCs in TRIzol for both TCR sequencing and RNA sequencing. Libraries were made using multiplex PCR. These reads were obtained on an Illumina HiSeq 4000. CDR3 regions were amplified by Arm-PCR with iRepertoire HTBI primers to construct TCR beta libraries. TCRdb trimmed the raw reads at Q25, called clones with MiXCR and kept productive beta chains. CDR3 protein duplicates are merged, each entry listing the most common genes and DNA. The sample table contains roughly 260,000 distinct CDR3 sequences; only one count was recorded for around 19% of them. The top ten constitute 12% to 15% of the sample.

These data also featured in a second study, about T cells in Graves' hyperthyroidism and ophthalmopathy.

The material was peripheral blood mononuclear cells (PBMCs), obtained at new diagnosis, from a patient treated with antithyroid drugs. Receptor source: a woman aged 25 to 45 with Graves disease. Donor details come from another sample of the same person, matched by shared clones.

At least ten counts were recorded for this clonotype. The chain is built from TRBV3-1 and TRBJ1-3; no definite D call. This CDR3 is built from 14 residues. Between the trimmed V and J ends, which lost 0 bases and 7 bases, there was a span of 10 bases. Germline V gene sequence: CDR1 LGHDT, CDR2 YNNKEL (reference sequence). In DNA form, the CDR3 reads TGTGCCAGCAGCCAAGATAGGATGGGGAACACCATATATTTT. Translated: CASSQDRMGNTIYF.

In its sample, this clonotype was seen many times. The chain combines TRBV2 with TRBJ2-2; D might be TRBD1 (5 bases). Looked up from germline, CDR1 is SNHLY and CDR2 is FYNNEI. This CDR3 is 15 amino acids long. The V end lost 5 bases, the J end lost 5 bases, and 15 bases lay between the germline ends. Written as DNA, the CDR3 is TGTGCCAGCAGTCCCAGGGTGAGAAAGACCGGGGAGCTGTTTTTT. Its protein product is CASSPRVRKTGELFF.

This clonotype was seen ten or more times. The genes are TRBV18 and TRBJ2-3, with 7 positions matching TRBD1. Germline V CDR1 and CDR2: KGHSH, LQKENI. The CDR3 has 14 residues. V lost 3 bases to trimming and J lost 6 bases; unmatched junction nucleotides: 6. CDR3 region: CASSPRDSRDTQYF. Here the CDR3 DNA reads TGTGCCAGCTCACCTCGGGACAGCCGGGATACGCAGTATTTT.